This TCR beta chain was obtained from a study of blood T cell repertoires in COVID-19. Turning to the study itself: Sample material is recorded as cDNA or gDNA derived from T cells, B-cell-depleted T cells, or PBMCs.

How the authors handled the data: How many nucleated cells were present was estimated from reference gene primer amplification. Only in-frame clones appear in the TCRdb table, and some are missing; sequencing was by immunoSEQ multiplex PCR. V, J and clone size reflect that table, while D and trimming were determined from the DNA. The table has about 350,000 clones, approximately 84% seen once; the top ten hold more than 0.9%. Before being deemed recovered, Cohort 3 donors had two negative PCRs, clearance, or symptom resolution. Germline V gives CDR1 SNHLY, CDR2 FYNNEI. This CDR3 is 14 amino acids long. With V trimmed by 7 bases and J by 3 bases, 8 bases remained unmatched.

This chain links TRBV2 with TRBJ1-1; 7 positions match TRBD1. The sequence derives from a woman in her twenties or thirties who had recovered from COVID-19. Sequenced input: PBMCs or T cells enriched from blood (not recorded which). The CDR3 nucleotides are TGTGCCAGCACCCGACAGGGCGCTGACACTGAAGCTTTCTTT. Its translation: CASTRQGADTEAFF.